This T cell receptor (beta chain) comes out of a study of blood T cell repertoires in COVID-19. Background on the study: T cells, B-cell-depleted T cells, or PBMCs provided the cDNA or gDNA that served as material.

The CDR3 covers 15 residues. Germline V lookup: CDR1 SGHDT, CDR2 YYEEEE. The ends were cut back, 4 bases at V and 2 bases at J, with 16 bases in the middle. In the authors' methods: Reference gene primer amplification yielded estimated nucleated cell counts. Profiled with immunoSEQ multiplex PCR; TCRdb holds only in-frame clones, not every one. The DNA gave D and trimming, while V, J and clone size come from that table. The data hold 250,000 to 300,000 clones, with approximately 86% observed a single time. This TCR came from a woman between 18 and 29 years old with acute or convalescent COVID-19. What was sequenced was peripheral blood. The chain couples TRBV5-6 to TRBJ2-7, with TRBD2 as a possible D gene (6 bases). CDR3 coding DNA: TGTGCCAGCAGCAGGGTCCGGGAGTGGGCCTACGAGCAGTACTTC. Translating it yields CASSRVREWAYEQYF. Looking up the rest from reference TRBV5-6 and TRBJ2-7 gives the full variable domain: DAGVTQSPTHLIKTRGQQVTLRCSPKSGHDTVSWYQQALGQGPQFIFQYYEEEERQRGNFPDRFSGHQFPNYSSELNVNALLLGDSALYLCASSRVREWAYEQYFGPGTRLTVT.